Here is one T cell receptor beta chain with its context. Its antigen is undetermined. This entry belongs to a study of shared clonotypes between healthy human individuals. The wider study: Three plates each covered CD4 naive and memory; CD8 naive two, CD8 memory one.

Germline lookup yields CDR1 LGHNA and CDR2 YSLEER. The ends were cut back, 0 bases at V and 7 bases at J, with 12 bases in the middle. The CDR3 totals 15 residues. The method was immunoSEQ multiplex PCR; TCRdb's version includes in-frame clones alone and lacks a portion of them. The table has 1.4 million to 1.5 million clones, approximately 97% seen once; the top ten hold about 1.2%. Study conclusions and caveats: Clonotype sharing among donors likely depends on sequencing depth.

The genes are TRBV4-3 and TRBJ2-2; D is unresolved. The sequencing sample was made of naive CD4+ T cells sorted from blood. Subset: CD45RA+ positively selected. The clonotype comes from a man aged 25-45 years in good health. For the CDR3, the DNA is TGCGCCAGCAGCCAAGATAAGGCGATCATCGGGGAGCTGTTTTTT. This encodes CASSQDKAIIGELFF.